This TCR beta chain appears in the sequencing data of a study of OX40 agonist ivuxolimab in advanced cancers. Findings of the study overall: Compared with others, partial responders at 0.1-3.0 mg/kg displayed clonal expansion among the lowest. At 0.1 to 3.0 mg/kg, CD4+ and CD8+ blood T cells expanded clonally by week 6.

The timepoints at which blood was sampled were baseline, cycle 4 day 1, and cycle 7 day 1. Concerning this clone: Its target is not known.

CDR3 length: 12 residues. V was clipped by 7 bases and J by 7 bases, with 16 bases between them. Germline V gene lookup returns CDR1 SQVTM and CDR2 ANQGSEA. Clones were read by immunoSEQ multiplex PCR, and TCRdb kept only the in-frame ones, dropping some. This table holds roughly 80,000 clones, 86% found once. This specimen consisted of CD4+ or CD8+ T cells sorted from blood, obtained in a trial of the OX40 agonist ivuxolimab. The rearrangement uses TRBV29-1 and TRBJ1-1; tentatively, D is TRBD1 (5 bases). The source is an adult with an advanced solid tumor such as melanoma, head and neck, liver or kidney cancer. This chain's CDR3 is CSASRDVSEAFF. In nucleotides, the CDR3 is TGCAGCGCTTCTAGGGACGTCAGTGAAGCTTTCTTT.